This T cell receptor (beta chain) was recorded in a study of blood T cell dynamics during melanoma immunotherapy (dated by TCRdb to about 2020). Notes on the research overall: Patients with metastatic melanoma were treated with first-line pembrolizumab or nivolumab plus ipilimumab as standard of care in the United Kingdom. To identify early correlates of response, the study profiled peripheral T cell receptor repertoires in patients with metastatic melanoma before and after one cycle of checkpoint inhibitor therapy. The training cohort consisted of consecutive patients, while an additional independent group of patients from the same centre was pooled to form an external validation set. General conclusions and limits of the study: The study was unable to establish whether the T cell clones driving the repertoire changes were melanoma-specific or instead reflected general immune activation. The relatively small sample size was acknowledged as a potential limitation on generalization of the results. Unlike progressors, patients who went on to achieve disease control showed a bifurcated reorganization of the PBMC repertoire at W3, with either increased clonality or increased diversity.

CDR1 and CDR2 are drawn from the germline V gene: SGHDT, YYEEEE. The CDR3 goes from the cysteine to the phenylalanine over 14 residues. Solely the CDR3 DNA is kept, with 42 bases framed from the first base. Compared with germline, V lacks 3 bases and J lacks 3 bases; bases without a gene match: 6. A word on this clone: This clone's antigen is unknown. Base quality data are lacking; no much larger clone is found one base away.

In the paper's terms, the time point label means: pre-treatment baseline. Blood was sampled before treatment (T0) and at week 3 (W3), after the first cycle of checkpoint blockade. Except for a couple of patients with rapid clinical progression, response was assessed 12 weeks after the first infusion by RECIST 1.1; disease control meant complete response, partial response or stable disease. Patients were excluded for prior systemic cancer treatment, concomitant immunosuppressant therapy or synchronous other active malignancies. To track both circulating cells and T cell turnover, TCR beta was sequenced from bulk PBMC as well as from plasma cell-free DNA. PBMC were isolated from blood with Lymphoprep and SepMate tubes, followed by red cell lysis. QIAamp DNA Blood Mini kits were used to extract DNA from PBMC and from sorted T cell subsets. A fixed 350 ng of DNA was loaded for every bulk PBMC sample. The immunoSEQ TCRb Assay kit was used according to manufacturer instructions to amplify TCR beta CDR3 sequences from genomic DNA. The KAPA Library Quantification Kit for Illumina platforms was used to quantify the pooled libraries by qPCR. Pooled libraries were sequenced on an Illumina NextSeq 500, clustered at roughly 0.6-1.2 pM. The study's own analysis went as follows. TCR data were analyzed using immunoSEQ ANALYZER and the R LymphoSeq package. A rearrangement efficiency score was calculated as productive divided by the sum of productive and non-productive CDR3 sequences. Clonality was assessed using the Gini coefficient and diversity using the Renyi index at alpha=1, with pairwise comparisons between timepoints within each patient. In LymphoSeq, clonal relatedness was computed with an edit distance of 3 and repertoire similarity was computed with the Bhattacharyya coefficient. Linear discriminant analysis on week-3 changes in clonality and diversity was built with the R MASS and caret packages to classify response. Drawn from immuneACCESS, this table holds only the in-frame rearrangements with V and J called that TCRdb kept. Clones are partly lost; checked studies trace under half to an unresolved V gene and leave the rest unexplained. V and J calls and clone size are those listed in that table; D and trimming were worked out from the DNA. The sample table lists about 13,000 clones, roughly 89% of them with a count of one. The ten largest clonotypes hold 3% to 3.5% of the sample.

Specimen: blood, collected from a patient treated with checkpoint blockade. The receptor was derived from a human donor with melanoma. The rearranged chain carries TRBV5-6 and TRBJ2-7; 7 bases in the junction line up with TRBD1. CDR3 loop: CASSSYRGLYEQYF. The DNA is as follows: TGTGCCAGCAGCTCCTATAGGGGGCTCTACGAGCAGTACTTC.